Each of the 7 T cell receptor beta chains below was sequenced from the same sample in a study of T cell repertoires in cytomegalovirus infection. TCRdb passed the reads through MiXCR, listing each CDR3 protein once. The table has 150,000 to 200,000 distinct CDR3 sequences, around 14% seen once. Specimen: PBMCs. These receptors originate from a human donor in good health (CMV status not recorded). Some clones in this sample may be carry-over from other donors' samples.

In its sample, this clonotype was seen a few times. This rearrangement joins TRBV12-3 or TRBV12-4 to TRBJ1-6; 9 nucleotides line up with TRBD1. CDR3 size: 15 residues. The ends lost 6 bases at V and 8 bases at J; junction bases unmatched: 8. The CDR3 DNA is TGTGCCAGCAGGGCCCGGGACAGGGTGGATTCACCCCTCCACTTT. This encodes CASRARDRVDSPLHF.

This clonotype was counted at least ten times. The V and J genes are TRBV9 and TRBJ1-1; D ambiguous. V lost 3 bases and J lost 4, with 13 bases in between. CDR1 and CDR2 from the germline V gene are SGDLS and YYNGEE. The CDR3 has 14 amino acids. CDR3 residues: CASSGDSRFTEAFF. The CDR3 DNA sequence: TGTGCCAGCAGCGGTGACTCAAGGTTCACTGAAGCTTTCTTT. The full variable domain, completed using reference TRBV9 and TRBJ1-1, is DSGVTQTPKHLITATGQRVTLRCSPRSGDLSVYWYQQSLDQGLQFLIQYYNGEERAKGNILERFSAQQFPDLHSELNLSSLELGDSALYFCASSGDSRFTEAFFGQGTRLTVV.

This clonotype appeared a few times. The chain joins TRBV29-1 to TRBJ2-4, with 8 bases aligning to TRBD2. CDR1 is SQVTM and CDR2 is ANQGSEA in the germline V gene. The CDR3 has 13 amino acids. The V and J ends lost 7 bases and 8 bases, in that order; junction bases with no gene match: 10. The CDR3 DNA follows: TGCAGCGGGTCCCCGGGGGGGCGCGACATTCAGTACTTC. Protein product: CSGSPGGRDIQYF.

V and J are TRBV29-1 and TRBJ1-2; D call uncertain. Germline V gene lookup returns CDR1 SQVTM and CDR2 ANQGSEA. V dropped 2 bases and J dropped 8 bases, with 18 bases sitting between them. This CDR3 comprises 14 residues. The CDR3 DNA sequence: TGCAGCGTTGAACTAGGAGTCTCGGGAGTCGGCTACACCTTC. Residues: CSVELGVSGVGYTF.

This clonotype was detected ten times or more. The chain joins TRBV7-9 to TRBJ2-1, with 8 nucleotides matching TRBD2. This CDR3 has 14 residues. The trim removed 5 bases at V and 9 bases at J, leaving 9 bases unmatched. The germline V gene encodes CDR1 SEHNR and CDR2 FQNEAQ (reference sequence). CDR3 sequence: CASSGQTSAAEQFF. The CDR3 region has the DNA TGTGCCAGCAGCGGCCAGACTAGCGCGGCTGAGCAGTTCTTC.

Only a few counts were recorded for this clonotype. The rearrangement links TRBV20-1 to TRBJ1-5; D is unresolved. CDR3 length: 12 residues. Germline values: CDR1 DFQATT, CDR2 SNEGSKA (reference sequence). CDR3 amino acids: CSSTWGNQPQHF. CDR3 coding DNA: TGCAGCAGCACTTGGGGCAATCAGCCCCAGCATTTT.

This chain connects TRBV28 to TRBJ1-1; D is undetermined. Between the trimmed V and J ends, which lost 6 bases and 2 bases, there was a span of 10 bases. CDR3 length: 13 residues. Per germline, CDR1 MDHEN and CDR2 SYDVKM. The CDR3 protein is CASRGGYNTEAFF. DNA of the CDR3: TGTGCCAGCAGGGGAGGTTACAACACTGAAGCTTTCTTT.